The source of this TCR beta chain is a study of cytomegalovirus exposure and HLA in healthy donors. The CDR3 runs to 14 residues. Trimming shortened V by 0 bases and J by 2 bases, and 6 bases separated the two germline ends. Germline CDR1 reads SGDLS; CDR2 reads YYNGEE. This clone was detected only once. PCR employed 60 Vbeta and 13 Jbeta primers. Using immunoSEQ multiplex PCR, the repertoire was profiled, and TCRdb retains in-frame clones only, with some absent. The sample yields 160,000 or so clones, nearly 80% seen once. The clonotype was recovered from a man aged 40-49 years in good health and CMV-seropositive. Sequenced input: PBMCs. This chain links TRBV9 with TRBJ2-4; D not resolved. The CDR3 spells CASSVAQSKNIQYF. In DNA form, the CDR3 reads TGTGCCAGCAGCGTAGCCCAATCCAAAAACATTCAGTACTTC.